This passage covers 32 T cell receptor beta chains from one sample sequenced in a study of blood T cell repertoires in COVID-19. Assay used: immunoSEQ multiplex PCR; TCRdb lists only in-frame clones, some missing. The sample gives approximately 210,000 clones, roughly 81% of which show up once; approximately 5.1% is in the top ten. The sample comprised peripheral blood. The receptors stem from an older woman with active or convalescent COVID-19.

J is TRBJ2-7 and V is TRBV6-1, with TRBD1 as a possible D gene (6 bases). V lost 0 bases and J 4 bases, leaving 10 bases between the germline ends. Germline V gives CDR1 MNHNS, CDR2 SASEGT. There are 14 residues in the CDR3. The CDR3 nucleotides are TGTGCCAGCAGTGAAGCTGCAGGGGAATACGAGCAGTACTTC. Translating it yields CASSEAAGEYEQYF.

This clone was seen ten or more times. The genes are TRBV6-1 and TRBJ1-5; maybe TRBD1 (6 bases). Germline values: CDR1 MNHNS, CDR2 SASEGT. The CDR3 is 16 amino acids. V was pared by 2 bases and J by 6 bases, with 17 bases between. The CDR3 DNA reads TGTGCCAGCAGTGAAATGGCAGGGGATTCGGGTCAGCCCCAGCATTTT. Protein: CASSEMAGDSGQPQHF.

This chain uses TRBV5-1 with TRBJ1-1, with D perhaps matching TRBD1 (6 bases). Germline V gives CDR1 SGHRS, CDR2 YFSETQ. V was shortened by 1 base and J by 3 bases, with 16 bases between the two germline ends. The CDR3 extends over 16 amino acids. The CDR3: CASSLLNRARDTEAFF. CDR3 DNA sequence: TGCGCCAGCAGCTTGTTGAACAGGGCGCGGGACACTGAAGCTTTCTTT.

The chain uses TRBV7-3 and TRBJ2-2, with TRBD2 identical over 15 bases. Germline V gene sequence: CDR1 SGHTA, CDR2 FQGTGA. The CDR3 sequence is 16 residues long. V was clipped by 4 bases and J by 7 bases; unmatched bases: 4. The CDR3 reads CASSSGLAGGVGELFF. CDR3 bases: TGTGCCAGCAGCTCGGGACTAGCGGGAGGTGTCGGGGAGCTGTTTTTT. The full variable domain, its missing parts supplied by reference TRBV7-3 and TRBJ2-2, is GAGVSQTPSNKVTEKGKYVELRCDPISGHTALYWYRQSLGQGPEFLIYFQGTGAADDSGLPNDRFFAVRPEGSVSTLKIQRTERGDSAVYLCASSSGLAGGVGELFFGEGSRLTVL.

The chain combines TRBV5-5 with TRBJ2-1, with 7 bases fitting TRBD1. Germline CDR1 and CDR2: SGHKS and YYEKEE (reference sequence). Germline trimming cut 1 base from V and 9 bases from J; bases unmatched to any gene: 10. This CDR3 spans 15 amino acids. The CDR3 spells CASSLIFGQETEQFF. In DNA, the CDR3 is TGTGCCAGCAGCTTGATATTCGGACAGGAGACTGAGCAGTTCTTC.

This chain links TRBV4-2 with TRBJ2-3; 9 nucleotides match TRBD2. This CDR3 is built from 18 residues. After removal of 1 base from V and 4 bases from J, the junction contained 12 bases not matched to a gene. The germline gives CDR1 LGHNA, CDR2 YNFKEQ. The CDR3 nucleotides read TGTGCCAGCAGCCAAGGGTATGGAGCGGGAGGAAAGCCAGATACGCAGTATTTT. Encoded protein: CASSQGYGAGGKPDTQYF.

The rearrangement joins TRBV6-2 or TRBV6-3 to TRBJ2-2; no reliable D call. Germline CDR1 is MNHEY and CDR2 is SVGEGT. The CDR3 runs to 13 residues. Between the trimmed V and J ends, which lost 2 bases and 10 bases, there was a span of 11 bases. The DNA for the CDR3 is TGTGCCAGCAGTTACGGCGGAGCCAAGGAGCTGTTTTTT. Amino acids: CASSYGGAKELFF.

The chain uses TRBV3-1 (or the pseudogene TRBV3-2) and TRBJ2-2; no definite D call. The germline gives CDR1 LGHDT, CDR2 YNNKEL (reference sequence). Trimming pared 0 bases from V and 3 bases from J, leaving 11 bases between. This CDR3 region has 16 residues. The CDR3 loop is CASSQERRLYTGELFF. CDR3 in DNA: TGTGCCAGCAGCCAAGAGAGGCGGCTTTACACCGGGGAGCTGTTTTTT.

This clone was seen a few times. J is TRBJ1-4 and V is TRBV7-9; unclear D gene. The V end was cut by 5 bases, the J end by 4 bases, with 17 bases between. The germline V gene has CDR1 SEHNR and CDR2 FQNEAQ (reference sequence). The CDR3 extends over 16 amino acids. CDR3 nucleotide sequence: TGTGCCAGCAGCCCCCCGACGGCAGGCCGTAATGAAAAACTGTTTTTT. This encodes CASSPPTAGRNEKLFF.

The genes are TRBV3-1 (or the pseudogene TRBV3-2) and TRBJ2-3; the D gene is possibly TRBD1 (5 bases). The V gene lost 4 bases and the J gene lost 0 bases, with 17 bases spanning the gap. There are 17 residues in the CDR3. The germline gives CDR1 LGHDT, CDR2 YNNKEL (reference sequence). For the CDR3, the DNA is TGTGCCAGCAGCCGATCGGACACCCCAGGGAGCACAGATACGCAGTATTTT. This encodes CASSRSDTPGSTDTQYF.

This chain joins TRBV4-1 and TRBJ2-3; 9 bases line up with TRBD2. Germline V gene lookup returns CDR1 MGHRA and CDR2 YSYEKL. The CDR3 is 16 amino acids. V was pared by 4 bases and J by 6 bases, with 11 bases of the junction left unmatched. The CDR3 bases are TGCGCCAGCAGCCTCAGTACAGCGGGAGGCAGCGATACGCAGTATTTT. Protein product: CASSLSTAGGSDTQYF.

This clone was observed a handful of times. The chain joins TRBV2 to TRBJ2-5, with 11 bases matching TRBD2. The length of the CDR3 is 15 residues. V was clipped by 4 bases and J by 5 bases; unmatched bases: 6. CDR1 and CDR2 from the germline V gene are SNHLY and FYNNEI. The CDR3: CASSGVTSGSETQYF. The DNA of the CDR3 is TGTGCCAGCAGTGGGGTTACTAGCGGGAGTGAGACCCAGTACTTC.

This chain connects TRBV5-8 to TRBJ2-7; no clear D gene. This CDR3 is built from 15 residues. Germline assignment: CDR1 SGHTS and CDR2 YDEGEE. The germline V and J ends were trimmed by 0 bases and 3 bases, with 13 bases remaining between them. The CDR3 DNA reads TGTGCCAGCAGCTTGGCCGGAACTACCCACTACGAGCAGTACTTC. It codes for CASSLAGTTHYEQYF.

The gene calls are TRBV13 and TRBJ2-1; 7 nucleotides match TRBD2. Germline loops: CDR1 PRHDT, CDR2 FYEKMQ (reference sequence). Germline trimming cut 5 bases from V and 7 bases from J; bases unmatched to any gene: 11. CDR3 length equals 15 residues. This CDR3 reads CASSPRLAAGNEQFF. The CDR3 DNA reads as TGTGCCAGCAGCCCTAGGCTAGCGGCCGGGAATGAGCAGTTCTTC.

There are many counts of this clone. The DNA for the CDR3 is TGTGCCAGCAGCCCCACTAGCGGGGCCCGCTCCTACGAGCAGTACTTC. Protein product: CASSPTSGARSYEQYF. This chain joins TRBV7-9 and TRBJ2-7, with 10 bases matching TRBD2. CDR1 is SEHNR, CDR2 FQNEAQ, per germline (reference sequence). The junction had 7 bases not matched to a gene; V was cut back by 5 bases and J by 0 bases. There are 16 residues in the CDR3.

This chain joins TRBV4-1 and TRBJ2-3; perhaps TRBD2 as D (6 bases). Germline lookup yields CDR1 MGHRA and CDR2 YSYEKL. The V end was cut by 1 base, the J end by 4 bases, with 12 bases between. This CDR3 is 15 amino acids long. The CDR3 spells CASSQGVREADTQYF. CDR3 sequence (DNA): TGCGCCAGCAGCCAAGGTGTCAGGGAGGCAGATACGCAGTATTTT.

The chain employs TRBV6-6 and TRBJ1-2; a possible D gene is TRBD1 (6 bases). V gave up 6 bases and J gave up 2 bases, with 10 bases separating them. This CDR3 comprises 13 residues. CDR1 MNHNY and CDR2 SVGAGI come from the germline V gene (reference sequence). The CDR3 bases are TGTGCCAGCAGACAACAGGGAAACTATGGCTACACCTTC. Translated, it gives CASRQQGNYGYTF.

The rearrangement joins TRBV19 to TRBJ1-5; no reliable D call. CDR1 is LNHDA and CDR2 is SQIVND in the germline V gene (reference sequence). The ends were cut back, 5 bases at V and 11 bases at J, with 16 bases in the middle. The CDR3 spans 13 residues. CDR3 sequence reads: CASSPPGSWSQHF. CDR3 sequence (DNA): TGTGCCAGTAGTCCCCCGGGGTCGTGGTCCCAGCATTTT.

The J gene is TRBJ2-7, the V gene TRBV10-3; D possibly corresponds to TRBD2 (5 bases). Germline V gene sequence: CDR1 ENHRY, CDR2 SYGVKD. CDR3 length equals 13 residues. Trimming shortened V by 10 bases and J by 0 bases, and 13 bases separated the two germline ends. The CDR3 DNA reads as TGTGCCAGTCGGAGGTGGGGCTCCTACGAGCAGTACTTC. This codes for CASRRWGSYEQYF.

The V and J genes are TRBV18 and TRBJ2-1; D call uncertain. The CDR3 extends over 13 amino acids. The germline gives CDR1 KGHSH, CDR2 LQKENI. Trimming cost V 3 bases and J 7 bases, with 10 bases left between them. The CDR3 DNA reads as TGTGCCAGCTCACCGGGCGTCGGAAATGAGCAGTTCTTC. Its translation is CASSPGVGNEQFF.

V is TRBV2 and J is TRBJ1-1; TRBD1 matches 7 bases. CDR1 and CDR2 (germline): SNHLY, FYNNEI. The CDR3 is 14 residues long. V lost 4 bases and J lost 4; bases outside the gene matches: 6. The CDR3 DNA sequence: TGTGCCAGCAGTGTGAGACAGGGCGGCACTGAAGCTTTCTTT. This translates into CASSVRQGGTEAFF.

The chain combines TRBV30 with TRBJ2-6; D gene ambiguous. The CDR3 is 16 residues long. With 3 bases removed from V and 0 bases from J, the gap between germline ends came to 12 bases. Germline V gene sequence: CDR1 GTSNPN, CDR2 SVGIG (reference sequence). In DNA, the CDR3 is TGTGCCTGGAGCCCTAGGAAAGCCTCTGGGGCCAACGTCCTGACTTTC. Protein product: CAWSPRKASGANVLTF.

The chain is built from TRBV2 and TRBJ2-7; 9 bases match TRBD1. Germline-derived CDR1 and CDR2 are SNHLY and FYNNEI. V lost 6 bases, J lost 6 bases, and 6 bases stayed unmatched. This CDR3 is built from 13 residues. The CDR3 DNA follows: TGTGCCAGCAGGGACAGGGGAGCGGGCGAGCAGTACTTC. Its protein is CASRDRGAGEQYF.

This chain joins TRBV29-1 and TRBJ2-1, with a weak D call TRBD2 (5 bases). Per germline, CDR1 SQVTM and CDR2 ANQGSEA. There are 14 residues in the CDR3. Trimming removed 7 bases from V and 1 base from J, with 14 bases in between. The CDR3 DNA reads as TGCAGCGCCGCAAGGTCGGGGTCCTACAATGAGCAGTTCTTC. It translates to CSAARSGSYNEQFF.

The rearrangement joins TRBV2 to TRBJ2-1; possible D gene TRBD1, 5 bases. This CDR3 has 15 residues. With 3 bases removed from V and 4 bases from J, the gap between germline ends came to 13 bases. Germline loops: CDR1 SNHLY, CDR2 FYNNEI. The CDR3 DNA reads TGTGCCAGCAGTGATGCAGGGAAAGGGTACAATGAGCAGTTCTTC. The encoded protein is CASSDAGKGYNEQFF.

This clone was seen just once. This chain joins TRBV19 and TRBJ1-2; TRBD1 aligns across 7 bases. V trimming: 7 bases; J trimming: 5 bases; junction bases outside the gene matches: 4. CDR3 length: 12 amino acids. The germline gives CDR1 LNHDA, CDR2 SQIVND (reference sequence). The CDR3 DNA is TGTGCCAGTACTACAGGGGTGTATGGCTACACCTTC. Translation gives CASTTGVYGYTF.

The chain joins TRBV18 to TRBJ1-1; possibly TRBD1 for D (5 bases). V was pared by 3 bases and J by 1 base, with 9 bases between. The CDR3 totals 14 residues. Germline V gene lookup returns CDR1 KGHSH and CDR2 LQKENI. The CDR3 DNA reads TGTGCCAGCTCACCCCGGCAGGGGAACACTGAAGCTTTCTTT. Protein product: CASSPRQGNTEAFF.

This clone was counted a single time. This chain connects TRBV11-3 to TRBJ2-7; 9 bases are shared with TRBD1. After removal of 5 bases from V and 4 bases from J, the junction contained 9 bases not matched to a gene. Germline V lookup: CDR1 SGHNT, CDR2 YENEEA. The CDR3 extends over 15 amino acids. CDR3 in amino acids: CASSVGTGSPYEQYF. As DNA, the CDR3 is TGTGCCAGCAGCGTCGGGACAGGGTCCCCTTACGAGCAGTACTTC.

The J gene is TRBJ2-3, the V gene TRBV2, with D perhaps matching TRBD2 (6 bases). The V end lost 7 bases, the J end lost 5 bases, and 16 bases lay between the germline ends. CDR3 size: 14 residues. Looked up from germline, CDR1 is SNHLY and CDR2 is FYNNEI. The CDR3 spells CASIRRELEDTQYF. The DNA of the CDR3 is TGTGCCAGCATTAGGAGGGAGTTAGAAGATACGCAGTATTTT. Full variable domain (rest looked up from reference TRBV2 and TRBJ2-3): EPEVTQTPSHQVTQMGQEVILRCVPISNHLYFYWYRQILGQKVEFLVSFYNNEISEKSEIFDDQFSVERPDGSNFTLKIRSTKLEDSAMYFCASIRRELEDTQYFGPGTRLTVL.

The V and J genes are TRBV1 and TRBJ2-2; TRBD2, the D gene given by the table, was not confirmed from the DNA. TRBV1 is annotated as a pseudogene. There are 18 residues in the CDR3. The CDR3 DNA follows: TGCACCAGCAGCCAAGACTTAATCCGTCTCCCGAACACCGGGGAGCTGTTTTTT. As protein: CTSSQDLIRLPNTGELFF.

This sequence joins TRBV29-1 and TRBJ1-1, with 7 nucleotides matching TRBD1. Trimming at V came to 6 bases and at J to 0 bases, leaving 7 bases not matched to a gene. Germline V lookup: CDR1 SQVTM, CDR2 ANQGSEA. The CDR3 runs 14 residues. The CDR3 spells CSVGSGQLNTEAFF. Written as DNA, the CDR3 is TGCAGCGTGGGTTCGGGACAGCTGAACACTGAAGCTTTCTTT.

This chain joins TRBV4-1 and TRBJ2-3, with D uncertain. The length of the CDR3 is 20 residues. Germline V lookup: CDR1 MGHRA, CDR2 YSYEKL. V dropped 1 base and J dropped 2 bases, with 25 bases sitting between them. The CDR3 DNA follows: TGCGCCAGCAGCCAAGGATTGGGCCGGCTCCTACTGCGCGACACAGATACGCAGTATTTT. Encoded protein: CASSQGLGRLLLRDTDTQYF.